These 19 T cell receptor beta chains were all obtained from the same sample, sequenced in a study of cytomegalovirus exposure and HLA in healthy donors. It was with 60 Vbeta and 13 Jbeta primers that the PCR ran. Sequencing was performed with immunoSEQ multiplex PCR; in TCRdb, only in-frame clones are kept and a portion is missing. This table holds over 100,000 clones, around 73% found once. Material for sequencing was PBMCs. These receptors were obtained from a female donor in good health and CMV-seronegative.

This clone was recorded once. The gene calls are TRBV10-3 and TRBJ1-2; 7 nucleotides line up with TRBD1. The CDR3 contains 13 residues. Germline-derived CDR1 and CDR2 are ENHRY and SYGVKD. V gave up 7 bases and J gave up 8 bases; unmatched junction bases: 10. DNA for the CDR3: TGTGCCATCACCGCTGACAGGGTGGAGGGCTACACCTTC. Its protein is CAITADRVEGYTF.

The V gene is TRBV28, the J gene TRBJ1-2, with D possibly TRBD1 on 5 matching bases. This CDR3 has 12 amino acids. The germline gives CDR1 MDHEN, CDR2 SYDVKM. The V end was cut by 3 bases, the J end by 8 bases, with 10 bases between. The CDR3 region has the DNA TGTGCCAGCAGTTTCAGGGTACAAGGCTACACCTTC. Protein: CASSFRVQGYTF.

The CDR3 DNA follows: TGTGCCAGCAGTATGGGACAGGGGCGCGGAGAGACCCAGTACTTC. Protein sequence: CASSMGQGRGETQYF. The genes are TRBV25-1 and TRBJ2-5; 10 positions agree with TRBD1. There are 15 residues in the CDR3. The germline V gene has CDR1 MGHDK and CDR2 SYGVNS. J gave up 4 bases and V 5 bases, and 7 bases lay outside the gene matches.

This chain uses TRBV2 with TRBJ1-3; TRBD1 is a possible D gene (5 bases). Germline V gene sequence: CDR1 SNHLY, CDR2 FYNNEI. V lost 6 bases to trimming and J lost 4 bases, with 10 bases between them. This CDR3 is built from 13 residues. Written as DNA, the CDR3 is TGTGCCAGCAGAGCAGGGTGGGGAAACACCATATATTTT. Its translation is CASRAGWGNTIYF.

This chain connects TRBV5-1 to TRBJ2-3, with D maybe TRBD2 (6 bases). CDR3 length: 15 residues. Germline CDR1 is SGHRS and CDR2 is YFSETQ. Trimming removed 5 bases from V and 5 bases from J, with 18 bases in between. The DNA of the CDR3 is TGCGCCAGCAGGTCGTTGGGGGGAGGAGAAGATACGCAGTATTTT. It codes for CASRSLGGGEDTQYF.

The chain has TRBV4-2 and TRBJ1-2; D ambiguous. CDR1 and CDR2 (germline): LGHNA, YNFKEQ. This CDR3 is 14 amino acids long. V lost 6 bases and J 2 bases, leaving 13 bases between the germline ends. CDR3 coding DNA: TGTGCCAGCAGTCCTCAAACGGGGAACTATGGCTACACCTTC. It yields the protein CASSPQTGNYGYTF.

V usage is TRBV18 and J usage is TRBJ2-7; 10 nucleotides agree with TRBD2. The trim removed 4 bases at V and 2 bases at J, leaving 8 bases unmatched. The germline gives CDR1 KGHSH, CDR2 LQKENI. The CDR3 covers 16 residues. The CDR3 DNA reads as TGTGCCAGCTCACGTAACGGGCTAGCGGGGGCCTACGAGCAGTACTTC. It codes for CASSRNGLAGAYEQYF. Complete variable domain (other parts from reference TRBV18 and TRBJ2-7): NAGVMQNPRHLVRRRGQEARLRCSPMKGHSHVYWYRQLPEEGLKFMVYLQKENIIDESGMPKERFSAEFPKEGPSILRIQQVVRGDSAAYFCASSRNGLAGAYEQYFGPGTRLTVT.

V usage is TRBV5-4 and J usage is TRBJ2-3; 8 bases are a match to TRBD2. Germline CDR1 reads SGHNT; CDR2 reads YYREEE (reference sequence). The CDR3 is made up of 16 amino acids. The V gene end was trimmed by 2 bases and the J gene end by 1 base; junction bases not matched to a gene: 6. This chain's CDR3 is CASSFPGGPGTDTQYF. CDR3 DNA sequence: TGTGCCAGCAGCTTCCCGGGAGGGCCCGGCACAGATACGCAGTATTTT.

J is TRBJ1-4 and V is TRBV4-2, with 12 bases that match TRBD1. Germline CDR1 and CDR2: LGHNA and YNFKEQ. This CDR3 comprises 15 residues. J was trimmed by 11 bases and V by 1 base; bases with no gene match: 5. The CDR3 here is CASSQAGQGARKLFF. The CDR3 DNA follows: TGTGCCAGCAGCCAAGCGGGACAGGGGGCGCGGAAACTGTTTTTT.

The rearrangement uses TRBV7-2 and TRBJ2-3, with D tentatively TRBD2 (5 bases). The CDR3 spans 16 residues. The V gene's germline CDR1 is SGHTA and CDR2 FQGNSA. With 3 bases removed from V and 2 bases from J, the gap between germline ends came to 15 bases. CDR3 nucleotides: TGTGCCAGCAGCTTTATTGGGAGCGGTGTCACAGATACGCAGTATTTT. This gives the protein CASSFIGSGVTDTQYF.

This clone was recorded only once. The V and J genes are TRBV28 and TRBJ2-1, with a weak D call TRBD2 (5 bases). Per the germline V gene, CDR1 is MDHEN and CDR2 is SYDVKM. The CDR3 is made up of 13 amino acids. V dropped 10 bases and J dropped 10 bases, with 20 bases sitting between them. As DNA, the CDR3 is TGTGCCACTCGACCTGCGGGTGTCTCCGAGCAGTTCTTC. Its protein is CATRPAGVSEQFF.

CDR3 coding DNA: TGTGCCAGCAGCCTCGGACTAGCGGGATGGTCCGGGGAGCTGTTTTTT. This translates into CASSLGLAGWSGELFF. The chain employs TRBV5-4 and TRBJ2-2; 12 bases map to TRBD2. Trimming took 4 bases from V and 6 from J; bases not matched to a gene: 7. CDR3 size: 16 residues. CDR1 is SGHNT and CDR2 is YYREEE in the germline V gene (reference sequence).

The chain uses TRBV4-2 and TRBJ2-5; no firm D call. Deletions cut 0 bases from V and 4 bases from J, with 12 bases between. There are 15 residues in the CDR3. Germline CDR1 LGHNA, CDR2 YNFKEQ. DNA for the CDR3: TGTGCCAGCAGCCAAGATGTGTACAAACGAGAGACCCAGTACTTC. Its protein product is CASSQDVYKRETQYF.

In DNA, the CDR3 is TGTGCCACCAGCAGAGATCACAACAGGGGAGTAGCTTTCTTT. Residues: CATSRDHNRGVAFF. The rearrangement joins TRBV15 to TRBJ1-1; TRBD1 matches 7 bases. The CDR3 has 14 amino acids. The V gene end was trimmed by 0 bases and the J gene end by 10 bases; junction bases not matched to a gene: 8. Germline V gene sequence: CDR1 LNHNV, CDR2 YYDKDF (reference sequence). Together with reference TRBV15 and TRBJ1-1, the CDR3 gives the full variable domain: DAMVIQNPRYQVTQFGKPVTLSCSQTLNHNVMYWYQQKSSQAPKLLFHYYDKDFNNEADTPDNFQSRRPNTSFCFLDIRSPGLGDTAMYLCATSRDHNRGVAFFGQGTRLTVV.

The chain joins TRBV11-2 to TRBJ1-5; D might be TRBD1 (5 bases). Germline CDR1 reads SGHAT; CDR2 reads FQNNGV. Trimming removed 1 base at V and 4 bases at J, with 5 bases between. The CDR3 contains 13 residues. The CDR3 region has the DNA TGTGCCAGCAGCTTAGCAGGGAATCAGCCCCAGCATTTT. Residues: CASSLAGNQPQHF.

This clone has only one observation. The rearrangement joins TRBV5-1 to TRBJ2-1; 7 bases fit TRBD1. J gave up 8 bases and V 0 bases, and 8 bases lay outside the gene matches. The germline V gene encodes CDR1 SGHRS and CDR2 YFSETQ. CDR3 length: 15 residues. As DNA, the CDR3 is TGCGCCAGCAGCTTGGGGGTGGTTAGGGGGCATGAGCAGTTCTTC. This gives the protein CASSLGVVRGHEQFF.

This clone appeared a few times. This chain uses TRBV30 with TRBJ2-7, with 8 bases aligning to TRBD2. Trimming removed 0 bases from V and 4 bases from J; junction bases left unmatched: 11. The length of the CDR3 is 16 residues. Germline V CDR1 and CDR2: GTSNPN, SVGIG (reference sequence). The DNA of the CDR3 is TGTGCCTGGAGTGTACCCCCACGGGAGGGCCGGTACGAGCAGTACTTC. It is translated as CAWSVPPREGRYEQYF.

J is TRBJ1-5 and V is TRBV6-6, with D hard to call. Deletions cut 2 bases from V and 3 bases from J, with 8 bases between. The CDR3 runs 14 residues. The germline V gene encodes CDR1 MNHNY and CDR2 SVGAGI (reference sequence). CDR3 loop: CASSYDTNNQPQHF. The CDR3 nucleotides read TGTGCCAGCAGTTACGACACCAACAATCAGCCCCAGCATTTT.

This clone was recorded once. This chain links TRBV5-1 with TRBJ1-2, with 8 positions matching TRBD1. The CDR3 is made up of 13 amino acids. Germline values: CDR1 SGHRS, CDR2 YFSETQ. The trim removed 4 bases at V and 9 bases at J, leaving 8 bases unmatched. The CDR3 spells CASSPGTGRSYTF. The CDR3 DNA follows: TGCGCCAGCAGCCCTGGGACAGGACGGAGCTACACCTTC.